This record covers a single T cell receptor (beta chain). Antigen specificity is unknown. The sample originates from a study of STAT5B mutations in CD4+ large granular lymphocyte leukemia. V lost 2 bases and J 5 bases, leaving 12 bases between the germline ends. Germline V gene sequence: CDR1 SEHNR, CDR2 FQNEAQ (reference sequence). This CDR3 has 14 residues. Clones were sequenced by immunoSEQ multiplex PCR, and TCRdb holds only the in-frame ones, with some missing. This sample has fewer than 35,000 clones, with more than 70% found just once. Study-wide findings and caveats: Patient CD4-sorted repertoires stayed more clonal than healthy ones after leukemic-clone removal.

The TCR originated in a human donor in good health. This chain uses TRBV7-9 with TRBJ1-1, with D possibly TRBD1 on 5 matching bases. The sequencing sample was made of CD4+ T cells from blood buffy coats. The CDR3 sequence is CASSLQGTRTEAFF. The CDR3 coding sequence is TGTGCCAGCAGCTTACAGGGTACTAGGACTGAAGCTTTCTTT.